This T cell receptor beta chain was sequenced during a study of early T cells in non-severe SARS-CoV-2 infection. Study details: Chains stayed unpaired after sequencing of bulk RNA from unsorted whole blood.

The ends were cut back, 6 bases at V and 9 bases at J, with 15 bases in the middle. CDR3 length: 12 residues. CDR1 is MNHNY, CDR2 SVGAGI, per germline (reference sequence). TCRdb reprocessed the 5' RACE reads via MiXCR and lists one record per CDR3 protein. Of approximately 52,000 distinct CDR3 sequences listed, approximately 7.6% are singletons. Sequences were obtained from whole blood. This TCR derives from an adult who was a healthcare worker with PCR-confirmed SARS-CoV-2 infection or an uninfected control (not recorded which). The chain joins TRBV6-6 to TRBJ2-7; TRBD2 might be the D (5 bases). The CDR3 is CASSPRDLGQYF. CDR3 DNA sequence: TGTGCCAGCAGCCCCCGGGATTTGGGGCAGTACTTC.